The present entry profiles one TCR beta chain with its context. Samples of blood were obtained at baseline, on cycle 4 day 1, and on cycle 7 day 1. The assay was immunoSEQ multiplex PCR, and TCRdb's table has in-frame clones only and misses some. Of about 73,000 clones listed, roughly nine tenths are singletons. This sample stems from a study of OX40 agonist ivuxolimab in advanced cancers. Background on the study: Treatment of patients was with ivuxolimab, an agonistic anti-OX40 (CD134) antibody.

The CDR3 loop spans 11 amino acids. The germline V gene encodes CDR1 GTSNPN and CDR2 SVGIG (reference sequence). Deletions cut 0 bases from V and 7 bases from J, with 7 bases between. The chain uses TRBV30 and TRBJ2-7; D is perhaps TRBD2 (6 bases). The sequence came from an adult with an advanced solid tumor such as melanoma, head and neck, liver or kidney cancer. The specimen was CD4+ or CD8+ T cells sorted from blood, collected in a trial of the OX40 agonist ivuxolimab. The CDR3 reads CAWSVGGEQYF. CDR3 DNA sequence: TGTGCCTGGAGTGTCGGAGGGGAGCAGTACTTC.